Sequencing of this T cell receptor (beta chain) was carried out in a study of CD8 T cells in ankylosing spondylitis. V was shortened by 5 bases and J by 1 base, with 20 bases between the two germline ends. The CDR3 is made up of 17 amino acids. Germline V gene sequence: CDR1 SGHVS, CDR2 FNYEAQ. Whole-study findings and limits: A TCR beta motif made of about 8 highly homologous variants seemed typical of ankylosing spondylitis blood.

This clonotype came up a few times. Its antigen is undetermined. Each CDR3 protein gets one entry after TCRdb re-called the 5' RACE reads with MiXCR. Seen here are roughly 670,000 distinct CDR3 sequences, around 17% observed once, and the top ten hold 19%. The chain combines TRBV7-6 with TRBJ1-1; weak D call: TRBD1 (5 bases). The specimen was blood, either unsorted or a sorted T cell fraction (not recorded which). The sequence was obtained from a male donor with ankylosing spondylitis. The CDR3 protein is CASSPRQGDSSNTEAFF. The CDR3 DNA reads TGTGCCAGCAGCCCACGCCAGGGAGATTCCTCGAACACTGAAGCTTTCTTT.